Given below is one T cell receptor (beta chain) in context. No antigen is known for it. No much larger clone is present one base from it, and per-base qualities are unavailable. To sequence the TCRbeta CDR3 region, genomic DNA was isolated from the sorted cells. TCRbeta CDR3 regions were sequenced using the immunoSEQ Assay. The table comes from immuneACCESS by way of TCRdb, which keeps in-frame sequences with V and J called. Part of the clones is missing from these tables; in studies checked, under half for an unresolved V gene and the rest for unknown reasons. This sample comprises about 110,000 clones, 85% to 95% of them detected only once. 0.66% of the sample goes to the ten largest clones. Reading from cysteine to phenylalanine, the CDR3 counts 13 amino acids. CDR3 DNA is the only sequence kept; it has 39 bases, read in frame from the first base. The germline V gene yields KGHSH for CDR1 and LQKENI for CDR2. The germline ends are 6 bases apart after V is trimmed by 3 bases and J by 1 base.

The trial excluded patients who had a history of autoimmune disease or who were on systemic immunosuppression. In every dose cohort, peripheral blood was drawn for TCR sequencing at baseline, cycle 4 day 1, and cycle 7 day 1. The samples were drawn from a first-in-human, open-label, multicenter phase I dose-escalation trial of ivuxolimab. Adults with locally advanced or metastatic melanoma, renal cell carcinoma, hepatocellular carcinoma or head and neck squamous cell carcinoma were enrolled in the trial. CD4+ and CD8+ T cells were sorted separately from peripheral blood before TCR sequencing. This sample was included in a study of OX40 agonist ivuxolimab in advanced cancers. Background for the entire study: The costimulatory receptor OX40 (CD134) was targeted by ivuxolimab, a fully human IgG2 agonistic monoclonal antibody. The paper describes the monotherapy dose-escalation part (N of about 50 patients) of the phase I trial of ivuxolimab. Peripheral TCRbeta sequencing was intended to test whether TCR sequence diversity was altered and clonal T-cell expansion was caused by ivuxolimab. Partial responses were achieved by three dose-escalation patients, of whom one had hepatocellular carcinoma and two had cutaneous melanoma. Of the 50 or so patients in dose escalation, some 20 had hepatocellular carcinoma, some 15 had melanoma, 9 had renal cell carcinoma and 9 had head and neck cancer. Patients were allowed to have had prior anti-PD-1, anti-PD-L1 or anti-CTLA-4 therapy, and roughly two fifths of the dose-escalation patients had been treated with checkpoint inhibitors. Intravenous ivuxolimab was administered to patients every 2 weeks at six dose levels: 0.01, 0.1, 0.3, 1.5, 3 and 10 mg/kg. In the dose-escalation cohort, over 65% of patients were male, and the mean age was approximately 55 years, with a range of roughly 23 to 85. What the work shows at the level of the full study, not this receptor alone: In the 0.1-3.0 mg/kg groups, partial responders were among the patients with the lowest normalized peripheral clonal expansion, particularly in CD8+ T cells. After ivuxolimab, expanded clones were on average more numerous among CD8+ T cells than among CD4+ T cells. Antigen specificity was not determined for the clonally expanded peripheral T cells. At doses of 0.1 to 3.0 mg/kg, clonal expansion of both CD4+ and CD8+ T cells in blood was seen between baseline and week 6. Low levels of normalized T-cell clonal expansion were also shown by some nonresponding patients.

The origin of this receptor is an adult with an advanced solid tumor such as melanoma, head and neck, liver or kidney cancer. Sequencing used CD4+ or CD8+ T cells sorted from blood, obtained in a trial of the OX40 agonist ivuxolimab. The chain is assembled from TRBV18 and TRBJ1-1; the D gene lacks a confident call. The DNA sequence is as follows: TGTGCCAGCTCACCGTCGGAGAACACTGAAGCTTTCTTT. It translates as CASSPSENTEAFF. Here the CDR3 is joined to the reference TRBV18 and TRBJ1-1 genes, and the full variable domain is: NAGVMQNPRHLVRRRGQEARLRCSPMKGHSHVYWYRQLPEEGLKFMVYLQKENIIDESGMPKERFSAEFPKEGPSILRIQQVVRGDSAAYFCASSPSENTEAFFGQGTRLTVV.